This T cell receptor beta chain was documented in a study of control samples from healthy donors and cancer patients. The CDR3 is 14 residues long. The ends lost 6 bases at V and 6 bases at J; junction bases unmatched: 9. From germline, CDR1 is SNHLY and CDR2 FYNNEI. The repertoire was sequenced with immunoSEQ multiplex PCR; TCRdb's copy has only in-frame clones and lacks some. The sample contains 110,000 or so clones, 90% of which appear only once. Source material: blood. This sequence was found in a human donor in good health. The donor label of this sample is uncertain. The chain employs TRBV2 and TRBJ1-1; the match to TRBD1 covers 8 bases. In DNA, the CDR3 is TGTGCCAGCAGCAGCGCAGGGGGCGTCTCTGAAGCTTTCTTT. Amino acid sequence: CASSSAGGVSEAFF.